Below, 19 T cell receptor beta chains from the same sample are listed, as sequenced in a study of T-cell reconstitution after alpha-beta-depleted transplantation in children. Unique molecular identifiers were incorporated when the TCRbeta library was constructed. TCRdb recomputed calls from the PCR reads with MiXCR, one row per CDR3 protein. The data contain 750,000 to 950,000 distinct CDR3 sequences, roughly 16% of them singletons. Sample: PBMCs, mostly from graft donor cells, taken 360 days after TCRalphabeta/CD19-depleted stem cell transplant. The receptors were sampled from a male patient aged 5 to 17 who had a stem cell transplant for acute lymphoblastic leukemia, so the T cells may come from the graft donor.

This chain links TRBV12-3 or TRBV12-4 with TRBJ2-3; D is uncertain. The CDR3 contains 15 residues. Trimming took 7 bases from V and 2 from J, leaving 16 bases between them. This CDR3 reads CASTPAIPHTDTQYF. The DNA for the CDR3 is TGTGCCAGCACCCCGGCGATTCCACACACAGATACGCAGTATTTT.

This clonotype was seen more than once but under ten times. V usage is TRBV12-3 or TRBV12-4 and J usage is TRBJ2-7, with D maybe TRBD1 (5 bases). V was cut by 3 bases and J by 1 base, with 10 bases left in between. There are 14 residues in the CDR3. As DNA, the CDR3 is TGTGCCAGCAGTTTCAACAGGCCATCCTACGAGCAGTACTTC. This sequence encodes CASSFNRPSYEQYF.

The genes are TRBV7-2 and TRBJ1-2; D remains ambiguous. The CDR3 length is 14 residues. V dropped 1 base and J dropped 7 bases, with 13 bases sitting between them. Germline assignment: CDR1 SGHTA and CDR2 FQGNSA. The DNA of the CDR3 is TGTGCCAGCAGCTTAGAGTGGGGAGTAGGTGGCTACACCTTC. It specifies CASSLEWGVGGYTF.

This chain uses TRBV6-5 with TRBJ1-1; D remains unclear. Germline loops: CDR1 MNHEY, CDR2 SVGAGI. This CDR3 is 14 amino acids long. The ends were cut back, 5 bases at V and 1 base at J, with 11 bases in the middle. The DNA of the CDR3 is TGTGCCAGCAGTCGCCTCGGAGGGAACACTGAAGCTTTCTTT. It encodes CASSRLGGNTEAFF.

This clonotype showed up just a few times. CDR3 region: CASSELAADTQYF. The CDR3 DNA is TGTGCCAGCAGCGAGCTCGCGGCGGATACGCAGTATTTT. V usage is TRBV11-3 and J usage is TRBJ2-3; D gene unclear. The V gene's germline CDR1 is SGHNT and CDR2 YENEEA. V lost 5 bases, J lost 6 bases, and 12 bases lay in between. The CDR3 has 13 residues. Full variable domain (rest looked up from reference TRBV11-3 and TRBJ2-3): EAGVVQSPRYKIIEKKQPVAFWCNPISGHNTLYWYLQNLGQGPELLIRYENEEAVDDSQLPKDRFSAERLKGVDSTLKIQPAELGDSAVYLCASSELAADTQYFGPGTRLTVL.

This clonotype has more than one count but fewer than ten. The chain couples TRBV4-1 to TRBJ1-3; D is possibly TRBD1 (5 bases). The CDR3 length is 17 residues. CDR1 and CDR2 (germline): MGHRA, YSYEKL. Trimming removed 1 base at V and 2 bases at J, with 15 bases between. CDR3 region: CASSQVPGLAAGNTIYF. The DNA for the CDR3 is TGCGCCAGCAGCCAAGTTCCAGGGTTAGCGGCTGGAAACACCATATATTTT.

The rearrangement links TRBV6-4 to TRBJ2-6; 7 nucleotides line up with TRBD1. Germline loops: CDR1 MRHNA, CDR2 SNTAGT. The trim removed 3 bases at V and 0 bases at J, leaving 8 bases unmatched. The CDR3 is 18 amino acids. CDR3 sequence: CASSEWGQTLSGANVLTF. CDR3 in DNA: TGTGCCAGCAGTGAGTGGGGACAGACTCTCTCTGGGGCCAACGTCCTGACTTTC.

This clonotype showed up just a few times. In DNA form, the CDR3 reads TGTGCCAGCAGCGTATCCGGCCGGGATACGCAGTATTTT. Its translation is CASSVSGRDTQYF. The chain is built from TRBV9 and TRBJ2-3, with D hard to call. The CDR3 loop spans 13 amino acids. Germline assignment: CDR1 SGDLS and CDR2 YYNGEE. V lost 1 base and J lost 6, with 9 bases in between.

The chain carries TRBV5-1 and TRBJ2-1, with no clear D. Germline V lookup: CDR1 SGHRS, CDR2 YFSETQ. The CDR3 extends over 17 amino acids. V dropped 2 bases and J dropped 3 bases, with 18 bases sitting between them. The CDR3 loop is CASSFPTRTLGYNEQFF. The CDR3 coding sequence is TGCGCCAGCAGCTTTCCCACCCGGACCCTAGGCTACAATGAGCAGTTCTTC.

This chain joins TRBV5-1 and TRBJ2-2; D ambiguous. This CDR3 region has 16 residues. Between the trimmed V and J ends, which lost 1 base and 0 bases, there was a span of 10 bases. The germline gives CDR1 SGHRS, CDR2 YFSETQ. The CDR3 DNA sequence: TGCGCCAGCAGCTTGTGGACGTTTCCGAACACCGGGGAGCTGTTTTTT. Protein: CASSLWTFPNTGELFF.

The chain joins TRBV9 to TRBJ2-7; 7 bases match TRBD2. The length of the CDR3 is 14 residues. Germline V CDR1 and CDR2: SGDLS, YYNGEE. The V gene end was trimmed by 8 bases and the J gene end by 6 bases; junction bases not matched to a gene: 14. In DNA form, the CDR3 reads TGTGCCAGGAGCTTGAGCGGGGACCCCGCCGAGCAGTACTTC. Translation gives CARSLSGDPAEQYF.

The genes are TRBV12-3 or TRBV12-4 and TRBJ2-2; 13 nucleotides align to TRBD2. Losses at the gene ends were 6 bases for V and 10 bases for J; bases not matched to a gene: 2. The CDR3 extends over 13 amino acids. The CDR3 loop reads CASRTSGRAELFF. CDR3 nucleotide sequence: TGTGCCAGCAGAACTAGCGGGAGGGCGGAGCTGTTTTTT.

This chain uses TRBV29-1 with TRBJ2-7, with D perhaps matching TRBD1 or TRBD2 (5 bases each). V lost 7 bases, J lost 2 bases, and 12 bases lay in between. This CDR3 has 12 residues. Germline V gene lookup returns CDR1 SQVTM and CDR2 ANQGSEA. The CDR3 DNA reads TGCAGCGAACCGGGACGGACCTACGAGCAGTACTTC. Protein sequence: CSEPGRTYEQYF.

The gene calls are TRBV3-1 and TRBJ1-1; weak D call: TRBD1 (6 bases). Trimming took off 9 bases at V and 2 bases at J, with 13 bases between the two ends. The CDR3 runs to 13 residues. Germline V gene data show CDR1 as LGHDT and CDR2 as YNNKEL (reference sequence). This CDR3 reads CARVRGRNTEAFF. CDR3 in DNA: TGTGCCAGAGTCAGGGGCCGTAACACTGAAGCTTTCTTT.

The V gene is TRBV5-5, the J gene TRBJ1-1, with 7 positions matching TRBD1. The trim removed 2 bases at V and 4 bases at J, leaving 5 bases unmatched. The CDR3 extends over 14 amino acids. From germline, CDR1 is SGHKS and CDR2 YYEKEE (reference sequence). The CDR3 DNA reads as TGTGCCAGCAGCTTAAGACAGGGTATCACTGAAGCTTTCTTT. This translates into CASSLRQGITEAFF.

This clonotype has more than one count but fewer than ten. The genes are TRBV7-9 and TRBJ2-7; a possible D gene is TRBD2 (6 bases). From germline, CDR1 is SEHNR and CDR2 FQNEAQ (reference sequence). The V and J ends lost 5 bases and 3 bases respectively, with 20 bases between them. The CDR3 extends over 16 amino acids. The CDR3 here is CASSQRPGDPNYEQYF. In DNA form, the CDR3 reads TGTGCCAGCAGCCAGAGGCCGGGAGATCCTAACTACGAGCAGTACTTC.

This clonotype was detected ten times or more. CDR3 DNA: TGCGCCAGCAGCTTCGTGGGGAGCTCCTACAATGAGCAGTTCTTC. The encoded protein is CASSFVGSSYNEQFF. This chain joins TRBV5-1 and TRBJ2-1; D is perhaps TRBD2 (5 bases). The germline V gene has CDR1 SGHRS and CDR2 YFSETQ. The CDR3 is made up of 15 amino acids. Trimming left V 2 bases short and J 0 bases short, with 9 bases between.

This clonotype showed up just a few times. The J gene is TRBJ2-7, the V gene TRBV19, with 7 bases fitting TRBD2. The CDR3 extends over 15 amino acids. CDR1 and CDR2 (germline): LNHDA, SQIVND (reference sequence). V trimming: 5 bases; J trimming: 6 bases; junction bases outside the gene matches: 13. The CDR3 reads CASSVHPGGVSEQYF. As DNA, the CDR3 is TGTGCCAGTAGTGTCCACCCGGGGGGAGTAAGCGAGCAGTACTTC. The whole variable domain, remainder taken from reference TRBV19 and TRBJ2-7, is DGGITQSPKYLFRKEGQNVTLSCEQNLNHDAMYWYRQDPGQGLRLIYYSQIVNDFQKGDIAEGYSVSREKKESFPLTVTSAQKNPTAFYLCASSVHPGGVSEQYFGPGTRLTVT.

This clonotype was counted between two and nine times. J is TRBJ1-3 and V is TRBV29-1; no firm D call. The ends were cut back, 5 bases at V and 2 bases at J, with 7 bases in the middle. This CDR3 contains 12 residues. The V gene's germline CDR1 is SQVTM and CDR2 ANQGSEA. The CDR3 is CSVIQAGNTIYF. The CDR3 region has the DNA TGCAGCGTTATCCAGGCTGGAAACACCATATATTTT. The variable domain in full, completed from reference TRBV29-1 and TRBJ1-3, reads SAVISQKPSRDICQRGTSLTIQCQVDSQVTMMFWYRQQPGQSLTLIATANQGSEATYESGFVIDKFPISRPNLTFSTLTVSNMSPEDSSIYLCSVIQAGNTIYFGEGSWLTVV.